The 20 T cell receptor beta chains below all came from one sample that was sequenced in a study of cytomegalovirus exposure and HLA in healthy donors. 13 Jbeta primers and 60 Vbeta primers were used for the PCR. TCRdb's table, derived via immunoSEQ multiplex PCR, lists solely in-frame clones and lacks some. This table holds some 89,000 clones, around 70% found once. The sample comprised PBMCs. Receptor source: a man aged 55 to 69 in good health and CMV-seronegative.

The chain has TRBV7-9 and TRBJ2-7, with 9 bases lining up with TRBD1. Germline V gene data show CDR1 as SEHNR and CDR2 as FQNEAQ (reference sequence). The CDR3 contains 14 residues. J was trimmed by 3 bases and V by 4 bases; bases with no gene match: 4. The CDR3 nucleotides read TGTGCCAGCAGCTCACAGGGGGCTTACTACGAGCAGTACTTC. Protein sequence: CASSSQGAYYEQYF.

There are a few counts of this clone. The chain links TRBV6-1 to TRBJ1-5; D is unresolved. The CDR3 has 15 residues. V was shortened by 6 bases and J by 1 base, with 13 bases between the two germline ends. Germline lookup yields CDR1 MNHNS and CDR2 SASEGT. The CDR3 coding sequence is TGTGCCAGCAGGATTGCGGGATCGAGCAATCAGCCCCAGCATTTT. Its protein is CASRIAGSSNQPQHF.

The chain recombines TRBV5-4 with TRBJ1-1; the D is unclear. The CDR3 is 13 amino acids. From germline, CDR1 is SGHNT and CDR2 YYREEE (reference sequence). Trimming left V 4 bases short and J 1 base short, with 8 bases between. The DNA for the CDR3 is TGTGCCAGCAGCCCCTCACAGAACACTGAAGCTTTCTTT. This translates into CASSPSQNTEAFF.

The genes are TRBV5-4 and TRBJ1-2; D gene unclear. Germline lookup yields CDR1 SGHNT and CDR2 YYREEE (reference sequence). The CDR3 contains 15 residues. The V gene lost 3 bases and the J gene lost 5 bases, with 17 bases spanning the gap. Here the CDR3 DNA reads TGTGCCAGCAGCTCACCGGGTCCTGTAGATTATGGCTACACCTTC. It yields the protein CASSSPGPVDYGYTF.

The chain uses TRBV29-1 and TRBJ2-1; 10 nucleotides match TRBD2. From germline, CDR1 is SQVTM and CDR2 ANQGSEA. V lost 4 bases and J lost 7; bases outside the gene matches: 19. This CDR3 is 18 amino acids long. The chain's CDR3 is CSVVGASGRSVSVNEQFF. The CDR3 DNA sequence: TGCAGCGTTGTCGGGGCTAGCGGGAGATCGGTTAGTGTGAATGAGCAGTTCTTC.

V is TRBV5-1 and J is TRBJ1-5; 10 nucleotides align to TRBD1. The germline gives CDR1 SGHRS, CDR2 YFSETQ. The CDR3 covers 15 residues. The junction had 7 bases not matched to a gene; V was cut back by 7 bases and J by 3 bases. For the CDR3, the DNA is TGCGCCAGCCGCTCGGGGACAGGGGCCAATCAGCCCCAGCATTTT. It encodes CASRSGTGANQPQHF.

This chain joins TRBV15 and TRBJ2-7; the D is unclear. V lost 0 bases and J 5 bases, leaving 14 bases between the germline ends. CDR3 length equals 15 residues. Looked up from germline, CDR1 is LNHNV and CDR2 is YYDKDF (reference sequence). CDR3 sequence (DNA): TGTGCCACCAGCAGAGATCTTGGTAGTTCGAACGAGCAGTACTTC. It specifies CATSRDLGSSNEQYF.

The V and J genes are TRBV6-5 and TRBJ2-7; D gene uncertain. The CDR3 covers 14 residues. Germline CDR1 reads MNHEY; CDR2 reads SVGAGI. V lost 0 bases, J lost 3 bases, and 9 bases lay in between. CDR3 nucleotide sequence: TGTGCCAGCAGTTACTCTGTGGGCAGCTACGAGCAGTACTTC. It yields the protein CASSYSVGSYEQYF.

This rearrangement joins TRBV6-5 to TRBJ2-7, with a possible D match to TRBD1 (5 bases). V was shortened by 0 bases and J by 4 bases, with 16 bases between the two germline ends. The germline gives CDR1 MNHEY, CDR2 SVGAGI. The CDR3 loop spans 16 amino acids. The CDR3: CASSYSGRAGWYEQYF. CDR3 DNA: TGTGCCAGCAGTTACTCGGGTAGGGCAGGGTGGTACGAGCAGTACTTC.

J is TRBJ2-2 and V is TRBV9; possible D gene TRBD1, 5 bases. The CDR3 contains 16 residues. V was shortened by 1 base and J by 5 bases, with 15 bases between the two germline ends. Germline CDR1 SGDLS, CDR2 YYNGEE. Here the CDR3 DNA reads TGTGCCAGCAGCGTAAAGGACACCCGTGAGACCGGGGAGCTGTTTTTT. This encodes CASSVKDTRETGELFF.

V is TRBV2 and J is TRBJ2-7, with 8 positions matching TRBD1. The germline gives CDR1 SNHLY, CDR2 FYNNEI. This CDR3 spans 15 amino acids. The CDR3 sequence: CVSRGLAVRAAEQYF. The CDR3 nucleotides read TGTGTTAGCAGGGGGCTGGCGGTCCGGGCCGCAGAGCAGTACTTC.

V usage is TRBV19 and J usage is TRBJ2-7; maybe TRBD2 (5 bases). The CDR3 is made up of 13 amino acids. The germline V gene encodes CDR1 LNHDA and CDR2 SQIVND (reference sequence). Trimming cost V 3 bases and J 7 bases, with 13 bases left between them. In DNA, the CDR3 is TGTGCCAGTAGTATGGCGAGGGAGAGGGAGCAGTACTTC. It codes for CASSMAREREQYF.

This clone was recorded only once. CDR3 sequence: CAWSVQGGAGQPQHF. The DNA for the CDR3 is TGTGCCTGGAGTGTACAAGGGGGCGCAGGGCAGCCCCAGCATTTT. This chain uses TRBV30 with TRBJ1-5; 7 bases are a match to TRBD1. The CDR3 is made up of 15 amino acids. Germline assignment: CDR1 GTSNPN and CDR2 SVGIG (reference sequence). The junction had 9 bases not matched to a gene; V was cut back by 0 bases and J by 7 bases.

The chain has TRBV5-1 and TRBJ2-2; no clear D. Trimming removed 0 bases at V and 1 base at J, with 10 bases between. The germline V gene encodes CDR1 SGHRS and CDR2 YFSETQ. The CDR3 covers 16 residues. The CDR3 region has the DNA TGCGCCAGCAGCTTGGGTCCGAACTGGAACACCGGGGAGCTGTTTTTT. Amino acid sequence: CASSLGPNWNTGELFF.

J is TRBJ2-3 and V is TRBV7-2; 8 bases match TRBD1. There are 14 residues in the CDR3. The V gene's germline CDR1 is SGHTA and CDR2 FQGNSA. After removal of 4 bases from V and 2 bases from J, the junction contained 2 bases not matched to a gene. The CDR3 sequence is CASSSDRATDTQYF. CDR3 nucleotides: TGTGCCAGCAGCTCGGACAGGGCCACAGATACGCAGTATTTT.

This CDR3 reads CASSSRGGTEAFF. DNA for the CDR3: TGCGCCAGCAGCTCCAGGGGAGGGACTGAAGCTTTCTTT. The chain joins TRBV5-1 to TRBJ1-1; D perhaps matches TRBD1 (6 bases). Germline assignment: CDR1 SGHRS and CDR2 YFSETQ. Trimming left V 3 bases short and J 5 bases short, with 11 bases between. This CDR3 spans 13 amino acids.

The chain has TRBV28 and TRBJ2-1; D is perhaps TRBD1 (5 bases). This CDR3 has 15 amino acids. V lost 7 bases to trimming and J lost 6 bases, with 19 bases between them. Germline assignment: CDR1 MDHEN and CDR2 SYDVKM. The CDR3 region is CASTSHQPQGNEQFF. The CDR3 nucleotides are TGTGCCAGCACCTCTCATCAACCCCAGGGCAATGAGCAGTTCTTC.

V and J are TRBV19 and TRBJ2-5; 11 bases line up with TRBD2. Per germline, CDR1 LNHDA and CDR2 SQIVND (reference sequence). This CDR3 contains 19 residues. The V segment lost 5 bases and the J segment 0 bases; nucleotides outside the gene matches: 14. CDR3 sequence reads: CASSSGTSGFFLYQETQYF. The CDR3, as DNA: TGTGCCAGTAGTTCAGGGACTAGCGGCTTCTTCCTTTACCAAGAGACCCAGTACTTC.

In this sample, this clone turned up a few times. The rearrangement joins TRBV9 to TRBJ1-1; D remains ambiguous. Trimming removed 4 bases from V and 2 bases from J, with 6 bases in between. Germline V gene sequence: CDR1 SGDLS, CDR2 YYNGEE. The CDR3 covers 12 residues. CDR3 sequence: CASSPVNTEAFF. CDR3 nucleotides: TGTGCCAGCAGCCCTGTCAACACTGAAGCTTTCTTT.

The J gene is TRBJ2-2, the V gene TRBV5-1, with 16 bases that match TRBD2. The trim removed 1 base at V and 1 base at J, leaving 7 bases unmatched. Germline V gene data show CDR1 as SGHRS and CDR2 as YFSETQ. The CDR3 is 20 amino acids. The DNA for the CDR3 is TGCGCCAGCAGCTTGCTGTCCGGGACTAGCGGGAGGGTGAACACCGGGGAGCTGTTTTTT. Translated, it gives CASSLLSGTSGRVNTGELFF.